These 19 T cell receptor beta chains share one sample of origin, sequenced in a study of neurological immune-mediated disorders. TCRdb ran MiXCR on the 5' RACE reads and lists one entry per CDR3 protein. The table has roughly 31,000 distinct CDR3 sequences, approximately 4.5% seen once. Sequencing was performed on PBMCs. The receptors were gathered from a man aged 18 to 30 in good health.

This clonotype was seen ten or more times. This sequence joins TRBV5-4 and TRBJ2-1, with TRBD2 identical over 7 bases. The CDR3 loop spans 16 amino acids. The V segment lost 4 bases and the J segment 7 bases; nucleotides outside the gene matches: 14. Germline CDR1 SGHNT, CDR2 YYREEE (reference sequence). CDR3 region: CASSQRTSTGGNEQFF. The DNA for the CDR3 is TGTGCCAGCAGCCAGAGGACTAGTACGGGGGGTAATGAGCAGTTCTTC.

This clonotype was found many times. The chain uses TRBV6-2 or TRBV6-3 and TRBJ1-3, with a possible D match to TRBD1 (6 bases). CDR3 length: 15 amino acids. Germline lookup yields CDR1 MNHEY and CDR2 SVGEGT. Trimming pared 5 bases from V and 4 bases from J, leaving 15 bases between. The CDR3 coding sequence is TGTGCCAGCAGTCCCACCGGGACATCAGGAAACACCATATATTTT. It is translated as CASSPTGTSGNTIYF.

This clonotype was seen ten or more times. The chain is built from TRBV11-2 and TRBJ2-3, with a possible D match to TRBD1 (6 bases). The V end was cut by 4 bases, the J end by 6 bases, with 14 bases between. The germline V gene encodes CDR1 SGHAT and CDR2 FQNNGV. The CDR3 is 14 amino acids. In DNA, the CDR3 is TGTGCCAGCAGCTCCCGAGGGGGAAGTGATACGCAGTATTTT. Translated, it gives CASSSRGGSDTQYF.

The table lists this clonotype with many counts. The rearrangement links TRBV29-1 to TRBJ2-3; D is possibly TRBD1 (6 bases). V was trimmed by 6 bases and J by 0 bases, leaving 7 bases between them. This CDR3 is built from 12 residues. The germline CDR1 and CDR2 sequences are SQVTM and ANQGSEA. CDR3 nucleotide sequence: TGCAGCGTGGACAGAAGCACAGATACGCAGTATTTT. Amino acids: CSVDRSTDTQYF.

This clonotype was detected ten times or more. The genes are TRBV20-1 and TRBJ1-5; D is unclear. The V end was cut by 6 bases, the J end by 2 bases, with 14 bases between. Germline CDR1 and CDR2: DFQATT and SNEGSKA (reference sequence). The CDR3 runs 14 residues. CDR3 sequence: CSAVFGGGNQPQHF. As DNA, the CDR3 is TGCAGTGCCGTCTTCGGTGGCGGCAATCAGCCCCAGCATTTT.

This clonotype was observed at least ten times. The rearrangement uses TRBV5-1 and TRBJ2-7; TRBD1 matches at 7 bases. CDR1 and CDR2 from the germline V gene are SGHRS and YFSETQ. CDR3 length: 16 amino acids. The V and J ends lost 4 bases and 3 bases, in that order; junction bases with no gene match: 13. CDR3 loop: CASSVVPGTAHYEQYF. DNA of the CDR3: TGCGCCAGCAGCGTAGTTCCCGGGACAGCCCACTACGAGCAGTACTTC.

This clonotype has ten or more counts. The V and J genes are TRBV7-2 and TRBJ2-7; 8 bases line up with TRBD1. V lost 2 bases to trimming and J lost 3 bases; unmatched junction nucleotides: 3. The CDR3 length is 14 residues. Germline V lookup: CDR1 SGHTA, CDR2 FQGNSA. Here the CDR3 reads CASSLTGTGYEQYF. The CDR3 nucleotides are TGTGCCAGCAGCTTAACTGGGACAGGCTACGAGCAGTACTTC.

This clonotype was observed many times. V is TRBV6-4 and J is TRBJ2-6; 9 positions agree with TRBD1. The V gene end was trimmed by 3 bases and the J gene end by 2 bases; junction bases not matched to a gene: 2. Germline V lookup: CDR1 MRHNA, CDR2 SNTAGT. The CDR3 has 16 residues. CDR3 protein: CASSEGTGTGANVLTF. CDR3 DNA sequence: TGTGCCAGCAGTGAGGGGACAGGGACTGGGGCCAACGTCCTGACTTTC.

The table lists this clonotype with many counts. The chain joins TRBV20-1 to TRBJ2-7; TRBD1 aligns across 9 bases. J was trimmed by 6 bases and V by 4 bases; bases with no gene match: 13. The CDR3 totals 15 residues. CDR1 and CDR2 from the germline V gene are DFQATT and SNEGSKA (reference sequence). The CDR3 nucleotides are TGCAGTGCTATCATAGGGGGACAGGGAAGCTCCGAGCAGTACTTC. Translated: CSAIIGGQGSSEQYF.

This clonotype was seen ten or more times. The V gene is TRBV20-1, the J gene TRBJ2-4, with D possibly matching TRBD2 (5 bases). CDR1 and CDR2 from the germline V gene are DFQATT and SNEGSKA (reference sequence). Trimming took 6 bases from V and 7 from J, leaving 16 bases between them. This CDR3 comprises 13 residues. The CDR3 region has the DNA TGCAGTGCCCCGTTCGGGGTCGATAACATTCAGTACTTC. Its protein product is CSAPFGVDNIQYF.

The sample holds many counts of this clonotype. The chain combines TRBV7-6 with TRBJ1-5; 10 bases map to TRBD1. The CDR3 totals 14 residues. Losses at the gene ends were 8 bases for V and 2 bases for J; bases not matched to a gene: 3. CDR1 is SGHVS and CDR2 is FNYEAQ in the germline V gene. The CDR3 DNA follows: TGTGCCAGCGGGACAGGGGTCGGCAATCAGCCCCAGCATTTT. Protein sequence: CASGTGVGNQPQHF.

This clonotype was counted ten times or more. CDR3 protein: CATSRDRRDQPQHF. For the CDR3, the DNA is TGTGCCACCAGCAGGGACAGGCGTGATCAGCCCCAGCATTTT. The genes are TRBV15 and TRBJ1-5; 7 positions agree with TRBD1. Trimming cost V 3 bases and J 5 bases; bases outside gene matches: 4. CDR1 LNHNV and CDR2 YYDKDF come from the germline V gene (reference sequence). This CDR3 is built from 14 residues.

This clonotype was observed many times. The chain links TRBV5-6 to TRBJ2-1; 8 bases match TRBD1. Germline CDR1 and CDR2: SGHDT and YYEEEE. This CDR3 has 13 residues. The J segment lost 6 bases and the V segment lost 4 bases, leaving 3 bases of the junction unmatched. CDR3: CASSRTGRNEQFF. The CDR3 region has the DNA TGTGCCAGCAGCCGGACAGGGCGCAATGAGCAGTTCTTC.

This clonotype was counted ten times or more. This sequence joins TRBV20-1 and TRBJ1-6; 8 nucleotides agree with TRBD1. Germline V gene lookup returns CDR1 DFQATT and CDR2 SNEGSKA (reference sequence). With 5 bases clipped from V and 8 bases from J, the junction kept 5 bases outside the gene matches. CDR3 length: 13 residues. CDR3 protein: CSAHRGDHSPLHF. CDR3 DNA: TGCAGTGCTCACAGGGGGGACCATTCACCCCTCCACTTT.

This clonotype came up many times. The genes are TRBV15 and TRBJ2-3; no clear D gene. The V end lost 8 bases, the J end lost 4 bases, and 25 bases lay between the germline ends. CDR1 and CDR2 from the germline V gene are LNHNV and YYDKDF (reference sequence). The CDR3 runs to 17 residues. The CDR3 nucleotides are TGTGCCACCCAACTCGATACGTCCCTCTCCGCATCAGATACGCAGTATTTT. Its translation is CATQLDTSLSASDTQYF.

This clonotype was counted at least ten times. The V gene is TRBV20-1, the J gene TRBJ2-7, with a weak D call TRBD1 (6 bases). V was shortened by 7 bases and J by 2 bases, with 18 bases between the two germline ends. Germline values: CDR1 DFQATT, CDR2 SNEGSKA (reference sequence). The CDR3 consists of 14 residues. The CDR3 is CSGVKGGNTYEQYF. The CDR3 bases are TGCAGTGGTGTTAAAGGGGGAAACACCTACGAGCAGTACTTC.

This clonotype has ten or more counts. The chain has TRBV7-3 and TRBJ1-1; possible D gene TRBD1, 5 bases. V lost 2 bases to trimming and J lost 7 bases, with 17 bases between them. Per germline, CDR1 SGHTA and CDR2 FQGTGA. The CDR3 totals 15 residues. The CDR3 region is CASSLGPGQGYEAFF. The CDR3 DNA is TGTGCCAGCAGCTTAGGACCAGGACAAGGGTATGAAGCTTTCTTT.

This clonotype was seen at least ten times. This chain links TRBV4-3 with TRBJ2-3; unclear D gene. This CDR3 spans 13 amino acids. CDR1 is LGHNA, CDR2 YSLEER, per germline. V was pared by 0 bases and J by 4 bases, with 5 bases between. The DNA for the CDR3 is TGCGCCAGCAGCCAAGATTGGGCAGATACGCAGTATTTT. Translating it yields CASSQDWADTQYF.

This clonotype was detected ten times or more. The rearrangement uses TRBV12-3 or TRBV12-4 and TRBJ1-1; a weak D match, TRBD1 (6 bases). This CDR3 spans 14 amino acids. The V and J ends lost 3 bases and 1 base respectively, with 9 bases between them. The CDR3 nucleotides are TGTGCCAGCAGTTTTACAGGGAGGAACACTGAAGCTTTCTTT. Translated: CASSFTGRNTEAFF.